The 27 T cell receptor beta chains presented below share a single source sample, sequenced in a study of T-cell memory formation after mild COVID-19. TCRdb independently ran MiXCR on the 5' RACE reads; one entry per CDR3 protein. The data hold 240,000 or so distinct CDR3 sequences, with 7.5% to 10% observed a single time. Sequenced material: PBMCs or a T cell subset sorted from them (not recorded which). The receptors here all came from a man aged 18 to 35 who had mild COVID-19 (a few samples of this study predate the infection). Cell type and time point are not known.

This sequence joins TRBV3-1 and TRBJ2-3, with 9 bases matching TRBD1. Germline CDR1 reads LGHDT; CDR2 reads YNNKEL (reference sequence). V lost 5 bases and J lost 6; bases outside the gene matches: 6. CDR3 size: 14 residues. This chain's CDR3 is CASSWDREADTQYF. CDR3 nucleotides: TGTGCCAGCAGCTGGGACAGGGAGGCGGATACGCAGTATTTT.

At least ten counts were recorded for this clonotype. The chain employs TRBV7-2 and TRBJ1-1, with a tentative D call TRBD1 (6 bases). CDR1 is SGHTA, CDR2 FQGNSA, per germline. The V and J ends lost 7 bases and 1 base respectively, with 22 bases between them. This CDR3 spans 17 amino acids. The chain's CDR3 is CASTVLTGRGRNTEAFF. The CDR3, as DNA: TGTGCCAGCACCGTATTGACAGGACGGGGAAGGAACACTGAAGCTTTCTTT. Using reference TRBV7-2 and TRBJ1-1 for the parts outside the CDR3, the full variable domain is GAGVSQSPSNKVTEKGKDVELRCDPISGHTALYWYRQSLGQGLEFLIYFQGNSAPDKSGLPSDRFSAERTGGSVSTLTIQRTQQEDSAVYLCASTVLTGRGRNTEAFFGQGTRLTVV.

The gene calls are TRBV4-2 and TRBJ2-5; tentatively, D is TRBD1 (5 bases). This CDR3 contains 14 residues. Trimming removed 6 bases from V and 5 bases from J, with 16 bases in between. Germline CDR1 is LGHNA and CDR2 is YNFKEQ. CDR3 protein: CASSPGLPWETQYF. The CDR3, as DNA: TGTGCCAGCAGTCCAGGGCTCCCTTGGGAGACCCAGTACTTC.

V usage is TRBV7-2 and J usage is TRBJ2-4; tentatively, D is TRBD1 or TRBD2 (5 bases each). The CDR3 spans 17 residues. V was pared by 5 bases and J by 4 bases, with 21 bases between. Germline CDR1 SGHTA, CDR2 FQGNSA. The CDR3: CASSLRWSGQGKNIQYF. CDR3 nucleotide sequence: TGTGCCAGCAGCCTAAGGTGGTCGGGGCAGGGAAAAAACATTCAGTACTTC.

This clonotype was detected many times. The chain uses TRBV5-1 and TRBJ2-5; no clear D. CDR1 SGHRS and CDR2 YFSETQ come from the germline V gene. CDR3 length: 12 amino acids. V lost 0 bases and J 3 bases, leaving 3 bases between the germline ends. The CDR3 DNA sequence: TGCGCCAGCAGCTTGGGGGAAGAGACCCAGTACTTC. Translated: CASSLGEETQYF.

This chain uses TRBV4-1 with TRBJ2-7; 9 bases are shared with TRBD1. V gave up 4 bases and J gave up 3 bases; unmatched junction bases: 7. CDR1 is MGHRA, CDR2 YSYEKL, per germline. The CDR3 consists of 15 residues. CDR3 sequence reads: CASSRITGGFYEQYF. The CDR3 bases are TGCGCCAGCAGCCGGATCACAGGGGGCTTCTACGAGCAGTACTTC.

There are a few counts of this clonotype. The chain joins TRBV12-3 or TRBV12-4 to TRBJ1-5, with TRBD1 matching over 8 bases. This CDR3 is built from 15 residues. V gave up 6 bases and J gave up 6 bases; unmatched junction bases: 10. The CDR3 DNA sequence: TGTGCCAGCAGGCAACGGGACAGGCCACGTCAGCCCCAGCATTTT. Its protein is CASRQRDRPRQPQHF.

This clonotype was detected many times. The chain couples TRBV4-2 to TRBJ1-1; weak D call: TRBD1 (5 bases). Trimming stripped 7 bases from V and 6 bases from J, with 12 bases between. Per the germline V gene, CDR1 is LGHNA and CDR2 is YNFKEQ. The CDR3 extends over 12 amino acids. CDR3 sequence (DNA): TGTGCCAGCACCGACTGGGGGGCTGAAGCTTTCTTT. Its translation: CASTDWGAEAFF.

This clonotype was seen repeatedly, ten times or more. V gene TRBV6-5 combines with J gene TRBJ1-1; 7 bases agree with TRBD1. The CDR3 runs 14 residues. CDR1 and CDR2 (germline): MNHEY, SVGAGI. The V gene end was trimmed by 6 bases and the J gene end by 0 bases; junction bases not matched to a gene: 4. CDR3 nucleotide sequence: TGTGCCAGCAGCCTCGGACAGGTGAACACTGAAGCTTTCTTT. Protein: CASSLGQVNTEAFF.

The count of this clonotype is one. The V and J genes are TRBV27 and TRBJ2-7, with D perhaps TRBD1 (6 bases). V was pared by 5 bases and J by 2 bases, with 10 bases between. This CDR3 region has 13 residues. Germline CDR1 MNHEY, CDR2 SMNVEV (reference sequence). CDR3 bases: TGTGCCAGCAGTCCCCAGGGGACCTACGAGCAGTACTTC. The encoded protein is CASSPQGTYEQYF.

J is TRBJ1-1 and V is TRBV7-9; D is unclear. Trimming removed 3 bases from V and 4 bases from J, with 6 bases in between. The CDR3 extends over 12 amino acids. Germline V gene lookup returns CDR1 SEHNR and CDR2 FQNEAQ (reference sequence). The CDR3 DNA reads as TGTGCCAGCAGCTTCCCCCGCACTGAAGCTTTCTTT. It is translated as CASSFPRTEAFF.

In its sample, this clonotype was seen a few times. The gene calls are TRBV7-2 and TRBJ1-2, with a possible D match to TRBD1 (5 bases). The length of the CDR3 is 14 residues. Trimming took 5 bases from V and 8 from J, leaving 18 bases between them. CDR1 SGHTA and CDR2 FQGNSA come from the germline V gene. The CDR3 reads CASSTRDLSGGYTF. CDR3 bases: TGTGCCAGCAGCACCAGGGACCTTTCGGGAGGCTACACCTTC.

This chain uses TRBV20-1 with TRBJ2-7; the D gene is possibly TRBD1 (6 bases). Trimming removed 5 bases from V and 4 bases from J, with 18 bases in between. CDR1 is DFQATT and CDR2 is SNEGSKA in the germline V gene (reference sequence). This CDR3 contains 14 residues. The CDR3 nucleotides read TGCAGTGCTCCCCCGCAGGGGAATATATACGAGCAGTACTTC. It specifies CSAPPQGNIYEQYF.

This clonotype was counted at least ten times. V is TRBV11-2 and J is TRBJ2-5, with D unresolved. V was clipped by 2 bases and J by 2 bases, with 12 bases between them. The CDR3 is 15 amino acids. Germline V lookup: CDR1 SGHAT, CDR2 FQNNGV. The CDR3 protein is CASSLIAGSQETQYF. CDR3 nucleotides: TGTGCCAGCAGCTTAATCGCTGGCAGTCAAGAGACCCAGTACTTC.

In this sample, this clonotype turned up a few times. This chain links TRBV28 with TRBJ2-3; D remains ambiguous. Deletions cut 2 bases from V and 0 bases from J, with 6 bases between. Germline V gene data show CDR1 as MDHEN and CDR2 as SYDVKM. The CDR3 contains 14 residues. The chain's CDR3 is CASSLSPSTDTQYF. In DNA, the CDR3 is TGTGCCAGCAGTTTAAGCCCTAGCACAGATACGCAGTATTTT.

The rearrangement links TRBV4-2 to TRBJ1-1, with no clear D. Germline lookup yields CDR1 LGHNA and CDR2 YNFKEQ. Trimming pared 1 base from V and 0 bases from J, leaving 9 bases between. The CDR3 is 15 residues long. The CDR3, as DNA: TGTGCCAGCAGCCAAGCGGGCAGGCTGAACACTGAAGCTTTCTTT. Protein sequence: CASSQAGRLNTEAFF.

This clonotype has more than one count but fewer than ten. CDR3 sequence: CASSTRDNEQFF. The CDR3 region has the DNA TGTGCCAGCAGCACCCGGGACAATGAGCAGTTCTTC. The V gene is TRBV7-9, the J gene TRBJ2-1; D gene unclear. CDR1 is SEHNR and CDR2 is FQNEAQ in the germline V gene (reference sequence). The ends were cut back, 5 bases at V and 5 bases at J, with 7 bases in the middle. The CDR3 is made up of 12 amino acids.

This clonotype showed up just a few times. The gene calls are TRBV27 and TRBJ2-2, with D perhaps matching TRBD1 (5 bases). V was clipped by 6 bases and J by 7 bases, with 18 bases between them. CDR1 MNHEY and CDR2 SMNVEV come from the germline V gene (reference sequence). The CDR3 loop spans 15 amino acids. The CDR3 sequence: CASSLDIGAVGELFF. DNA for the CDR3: TGTGCCAGCAGCCTGGACATAGGGGCGGTCGGGGAGCTGTTTTTT.

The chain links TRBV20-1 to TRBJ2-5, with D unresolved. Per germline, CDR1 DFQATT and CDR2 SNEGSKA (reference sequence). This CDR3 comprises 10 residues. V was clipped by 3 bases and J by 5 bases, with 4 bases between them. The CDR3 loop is CSARKETQYF. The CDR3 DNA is TGCAGTGCTAGGAAGGAGACCCAGTACTTC.

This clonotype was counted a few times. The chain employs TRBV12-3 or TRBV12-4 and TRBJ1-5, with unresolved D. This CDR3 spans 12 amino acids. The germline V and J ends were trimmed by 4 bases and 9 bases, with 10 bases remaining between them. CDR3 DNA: TGTGCCAGCAGTTCGGTCAGGACGCCCCAGCATTTT. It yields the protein CASSSVRTPQHF.

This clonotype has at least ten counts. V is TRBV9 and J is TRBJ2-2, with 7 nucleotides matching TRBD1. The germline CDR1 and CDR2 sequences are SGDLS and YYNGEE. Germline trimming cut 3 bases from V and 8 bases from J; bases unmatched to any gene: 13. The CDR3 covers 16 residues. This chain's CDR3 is CASSDNAMRGQGELFF. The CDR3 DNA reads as TGTGCCAGCAGCGACAACGCGATGAGGGGGCAGGGGGAGCTGTTTTTT.

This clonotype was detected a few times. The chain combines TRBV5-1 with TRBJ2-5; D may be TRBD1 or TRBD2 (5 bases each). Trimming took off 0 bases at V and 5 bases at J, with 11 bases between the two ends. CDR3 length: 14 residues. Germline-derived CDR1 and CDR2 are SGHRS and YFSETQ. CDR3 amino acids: CASSLEGRDETQYF. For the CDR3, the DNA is TGCGCCAGCAGCTTGGAGGGCAGGGACGAGACCCAGTACTTC.

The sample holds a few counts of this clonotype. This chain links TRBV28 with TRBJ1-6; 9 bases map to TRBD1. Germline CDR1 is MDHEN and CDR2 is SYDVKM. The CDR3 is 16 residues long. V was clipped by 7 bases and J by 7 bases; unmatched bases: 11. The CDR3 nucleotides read TGTGCCAGCAATAGCGGACAGGACAGGGGAAATTCACCCCTCCACTTT. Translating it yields CASNSGQDRGNSPLHF. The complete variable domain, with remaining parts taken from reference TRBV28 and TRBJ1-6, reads DVKVTQSSRYLVKRTGEKVFLECVQDMDHENMFWYRQDPGLGLRLIYFSYDVKMKEKGDIPEGYSVSREKKERFSLILESASTNQTSMYLCASNSGQDRGNSPLHFGNGTRLTVT.

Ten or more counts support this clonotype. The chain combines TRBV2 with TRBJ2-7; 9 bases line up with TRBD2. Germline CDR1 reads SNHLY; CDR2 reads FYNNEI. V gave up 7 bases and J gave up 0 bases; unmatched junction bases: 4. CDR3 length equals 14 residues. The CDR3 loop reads CASITSGSSYEQYF. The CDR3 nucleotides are TGTGCCAGCATTACTAGCGGGTCCTCCTACGAGCAGTACTTC.

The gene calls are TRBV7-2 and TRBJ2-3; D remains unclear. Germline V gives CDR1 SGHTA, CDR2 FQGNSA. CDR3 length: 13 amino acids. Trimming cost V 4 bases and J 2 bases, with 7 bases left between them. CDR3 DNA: TGTGCCAGCAGCTCCCCCACCACAGATACGCAGTATTTT. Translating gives CASSSPTTDTQYF.

The CDR3 nucleotides are TGTGCCAGCACCTCGGGGGGAAACACTGAAGCTTTCTTT. This translates into CASTSGGNTEAFF. The chain carries TRBV7-3 and TRBJ1-1, with D possibly being TRBD1 (5 bases). Trimming cost V 7 bases and J 2 bases, with 11 bases left between them. Germline CDR1 reads SGHTA; CDR2 reads FQGTGA. CDR3 size: 13 residues.

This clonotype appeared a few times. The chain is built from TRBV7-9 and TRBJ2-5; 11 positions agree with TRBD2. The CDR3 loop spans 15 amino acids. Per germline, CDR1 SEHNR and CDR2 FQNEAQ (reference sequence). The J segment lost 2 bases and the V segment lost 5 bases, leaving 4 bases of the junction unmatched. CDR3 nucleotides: TGTGCCAGCAGCACGGGACTAGCGGTACAAGAGACCCAGTACTTC. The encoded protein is CASSTGLAVQETQYF.